This is a list of T cell receptor beta chains from one sample in a study of blood T cell repertoires in COVID-19. Clones were sequenced by immunoSEQ multiplex PCR, and TCRdb holds only the in-frame ones, with some missing. Of roughly 350,000 clones in the sample, 88% were seen once. The sequencing sample was made of peripheral blood. The source of these receptors is a woman aged 70 to 79 with COVID-19, enrolled during active disease. Both conserved end residues are part of each CDR3. Each record gives: clone size, D gene, J gene, V gene, CDR3 protein, CDR3 DNA. D genes are given only for firm matches. The size entry is marked missing in some rows and otherwise reads once, few, many or a size class.

abundance: -; d_gene: -; j_gene: TRBJ2-1; v_gene: TRBV5-5; CDR3aa: CASSLANRFDEQFF; CDR3nt: TGTGCCAGCAGCTTGGCCAACAGGTTCGATGAGCAGTTCTTC
abundance: few; d_gene: -; j_gene: TRBJ2-7; v_gene: TRBV2; CDR3aa: CASLGAGEVSYEQYF; CDR3nt: TGTGCCTCCCTAGGCGCGGGCGAAGTCTCCTACGAGCAGTACTTC
abundance: -; d_gene: -; j_gene: TRBJ1-3; v_gene: TRBV15; CDR3aa: CATPRTVTGNTIYF; CDR3nt: TGTGCCACCCCGAGGACAGTAACTGGAAACACCATATATTTT
abundance: -; d_gene: -; j_gene: TRBJ2-5; v_gene: TRBV5-6; CDR3aa: CASSAGLQETQYF; CDR3nt: TGTGCCAGCAGCGCGGGACTCCAAGAGACCCAGTACTTC
abundance: -; d_gene: -; j_gene: TRBJ1-4; v_gene: TRBV5-4; CDR3aa: CASSAIGDEKLFF; CDR3nt: TGTGCCAGCAGCGCAATAGGGGATGAAAAACTGTTTTTT
abundance: -; d_gene: TRBD1; j_gene: TRBJ2-6; v_gene: TRBV25-1; CDR3aa: CASRTGVAGANVLTF; CDR3nt: TGTGCCAGCAGGACAGGGGTGGCTGGGGCCAACGTCCTGACTTTC
abundance: -; d_gene: -; j_gene: TRBJ2-7; v_gene: TRBV6-5; CDR3aa: CASSFRRGPYEQYF; CDR3nt: TGTGCCAGCAGTTTTCGCAGGGGCCCCTACGAGCAGTACTTC
abundance: -; d_gene: -; j_gene: TRBJ1-1; v_gene: TRBV11-3; CDR3aa: CASSLDGLNTEAFF; CDR3nt: TGTGCCAGCAGCTTAGACGGTTTGAACACTGAAGCTTTCTTT
abundance: -; d_gene: TRBD2; j_gene: TRBJ2-1; v_gene: TRBV5-4; CDR3aa: CASSPRLAGLGDEQFF; CDR3nt: TGTGCCAGCAGCCCCCGACTAGCGGGGCTGGGAGATGAGCAGTTCTTC
abundance: few; d_gene: -; j_gene: TRBJ1-6; v_gene: TRBV21-1; CDR3aa: CASSLHRDRINSPLHF; CDR3nt: TGTGCCAGCAGCTTACACCGGGACAGGATTAATTCACCCCTCCACTTT
abundance: -; d_gene: -; j_gene: TRBJ2-1; v_gene: TRBV15; CDR3aa: CATSRDLDFGNEQFF; CDR3nt: -
abundance: -; d_gene: TRBD2; j_gene: TRBJ2-4; v_gene: TRBV28; CDR3aa: CASSLSGGGGDIQYF; CDR3nt: TGTGCCAGCAGTTTAAGCGGGGGGGGCGGTGACATTCAGTACTTC
abundance: -; d_gene: TRBD1; j_gene: TRBJ1-6; v_gene: TRBV6-6; CDR3aa: CASSLKGTGGPFSPLHF; CDR3nt: TGTGCCAGCAGTCTCAAGGGGACAGGGGGCCCGTTTTCACCCCTCCACTTT
abundance: -; d_gene: TRBD1; j_gene: TRBJ1-4; v_gene: TRBV6-5; CDR3aa: CASMSTGGIEKLFF; CDR3nt: TGTGCCAGCATGTCGACAGGGGGGATTGAAAAACTGTTTTTT
abundance: -; d_gene: TRBD2; j_gene: TRBJ2-1; v_gene: TRBV12-5; CDR3aa: CASGLVRLADNEQFF; CDR3nt: TGTGCTAGTGGTTTGGTACGACTAGCGGACAATGAGCAGTTCTTC
abundance: -; d_gene: -; j_gene: TRBJ1-3; v_gene: TRBV5-1; CDR3aa: CASSLGAGISGNTIYF; CDR3nt: TGCGCCAGCAGCTTGGGGGCAGGCATCTCTGGAAACACCATATATTTT
abundance: -; d_gene: -; j_gene: TRBJ1-2; v_gene: TRBV7-2; CDR3aa: CASSLHRGGYTF; CDR3nt: TGTGCCAGCAGCTTACATCGAGGTGGCTACACCTTC
abundance: -; d_gene: TRBD1; j_gene: TRBJ1-5; v_gene: TRBV27; CDR3aa: CASSLGQGGNQPQHF; CDR3nt: TGTGCCAGCAGTCTGGGACAGGGAGGCAATCAGCCCCAGCATTTT
abundance: -; d_gene: -; j_gene: TRBJ1-1; v_gene: TRBV11-2; CDR3aa: CASSSDRNTEAFF; CDR3nt: TGTGCCAGCAGCTCCGACAGGAACACTGAAGCTTTCTTT
abundance: -; d_gene: -; j_gene: TRBJ1-1; v_gene: TRBV4-1; CDR3aa: CASSPSGGTEAFF; CDR3nt: TGCGCCAGCAGCCCCTCGGGGGGAACTGAAGCTTTCTTT
abundance: once; d_gene: TRBD2; j_gene: TRBJ2-4; v_gene: TRBV7-8; CDR3aa: CASSSFGERGHKNIQYF; CDR3nt: TGTGCCAGCAGCTCCTTTGGGGAGCGGGGGCACAAAAACATTCAGTACTTC
abundance: -; d_gene: -; j_gene: TRBJ1-5; v_gene: TRBV5-7; CDR3aa: CASSLNGPRGYQPQHF; CDR3nt: TGTGCCAGCAGCTTGAACGGGCCAAGGGGGTATCAGCCCCAGCATTTT
abundance: -; d_gene: -; j_gene: TRBJ1-2; v_gene: TRBV5-6; CDR3aa: CASSSGTALGYGYTF; CDR3nt: TGTGCCAGCAGCTCCGGGACTGCCCTTGGCTATGGCTACACCTTC
abundance: -; d_gene: TRBD1; j_gene: TRBJ2-7; v_gene: TRBV5-4; CDR3aa: CASSPGQGAYEQYF; CDR3nt: TGTGCCAGTTCCCCGGGACAGGGGGCATACGAGCAGTACTTC
abundance: -; d_gene: TRBD2; j_gene: TRBJ2-7; v_gene: TRBV2; CDR3aa: CASSYGTSDFSYEQYF; CDR3nt: TGTGCCAGCAGCTACGGGACTAGCGACTTCTCCTACGAGCAGTACTTC
abundance: -; d_gene: -; j_gene: TRBJ2-3; v_gene: TRBV5-1; CDR3aa: CASSLAGHSDTQYF; CDR3nt: TGCGCCAGCAGCTTGGCGGGACACTCAGATACGCAGTATTTT
abundance: -; d_gene: -; j_gene: TRBJ2-7; v_gene: TRBV3-1/TRBV3-2; CDR3aa: CASSQGGGNEQYF; CDR3nt: TGTGCCAGCAGCCAAGGGGGAGGAAACGAGCAGTACTTC
abundance: -; d_gene: TRBD1; j_gene: TRBJ2-7; v_gene: TRBV28; CDR3aa: CASSGRTGFLTYEQYF; CDR3nt: TGTGCCAGCAGTGGGCGGACAGGCTTCTTGACCTACGAGCAGTACTTC
abundance: -; d_gene: -; j_gene: TRBJ2-4; v_gene: TRBV5-4; CDR3aa: CASSLPEAKNIQYF; CDR3nt: TGTGCCAGCAGCCTCCCTGAGGCCAAAAACATTCAGTACTTC
abundance: -; d_gene: TRBD1; j_gene: TRBJ2-1; v_gene: TRBV4-1; CDR3aa: CASSHSRGNSYNEQFF; CDR3nt: TGCGCCAGCAGCCACTCCAGGGGGAACTCCTACAATGAGCAGTTCTTC
abundance: -; d_gene: TRBD2; j_gene: TRBJ2-3; v_gene: TRBV2; CDR3aa: CASSIPIAGSTDTQYF; CDR3nt: TGTGCCAGCAGTATACCTATAGCGGGGAGCACAGATACGCAGTATTTT
abundance: -; d_gene: TRBD1; j_gene: TRBJ2-3; v_gene: TRBV30; CDR3aa: CAWSTTGGISAF; CDR3nt: TGTGCCTGGAGTACCACAGGGGGTATCTCAGCATTT
abundance: -; d_gene: TRBD2; j_gene: TRBJ2-5; v_gene: TRBV3-1/TRBV3-2; CDR3aa: CASSQVAGGLSNQETQYF; CDR3nt: TGTGCCAGCAGCCAAGTAGCGGGGGGGCTGTCGAATCAAGAGACCCAGTACTTC
abundance: -; d_gene: -; j_gene: TRBJ2-3; v_gene: TRBV19; CDR3aa: CASSTSTSSDTQYF; CDR3nt: TGTGCCAGTAGTACCTCGACTAGTTCAGATACGCAGTATTTT
abundance: -; d_gene: -; j_gene: TRBJ1-1; v_gene: TRBV29-1; CDR3aa: CSVERGSTEAFF; CDR3nt: TGCAGCGTTGAGAGAGGTAGCACTGAAGCTTTCTTT
abundance: -; d_gene: TRBD2; j_gene: TRBJ2-5; v_gene: TRBV9; CDR3aa: CASSASGTSGYKETQYF; CDR3nt: TGTGCCAGCAGCGCCTCCGGGACTAGCGGATACAAGGAGACCCAGTACTTC
abundance: -; d_gene: -; j_gene: TRBJ1-1; v_gene: TRBV3-1/TRBV3-2; CDR3aa: CASSRGQVNTEAFF; CDR3nt: TGTGCCAGCAGCCGGGGGCAAGTGAACACTGAAGCTTTCTTT
abundance: -; d_gene: -; j_gene: TRBJ1-1; v_gene: TRBV6-5; CDR3aa: CASSPLRGTEAFF; CDR3nt: TGTGCCAGCAGTCCCCTGAGGGGGACTGAAGCTTTCTTT
abundance: -; d_gene: -; j_gene: TRBJ2-7; v_gene: TRBV28; CDR3aa: CASKRAGKREQYF; CDR3nt: TGTGCCAGCAAGAGGGCGGGGAAAAGGGAGCAGTACTTC
abundance: -; d_gene: -; j_gene: TRBJ2-7; v_gene: TRBV3-1/TRBV3-2; CDR3aa: CASGSPPYEQYF; CDR3nt: TGTGCCAGCGGCAGTCCTCCCTACGAGCAGTACTTC
abundance: few; d_gene: TRBD1; j_gene: TRBJ2-7; v_gene: TRBV6-5; CDR3aa: CASSRDREPQYF; CDR3nt: TGTGCCAGCAGTCGGGACAGGGAACCGCAGTACTTC
abundance: -; d_gene: -; j_gene: TRBJ2-3; v_gene: TRBV29-1; CDR3aa: CSAPGGPIDTQYF; CDR3nt: TGCAGCGCTCCCGGGGGGCCGATAGATACGCAGTATTTT
abundance: -; d_gene: -; j_gene: TRBJ2-5; v_gene: TRBV5-1; CDR3aa: CASSLGGLGGETQYF; CDR3nt: TGCGCCAGCAGCTTGGGAGGACTAGGGGGGGAGACCCAGTACTTC
abundance: -; d_gene: -; j_gene: TRBJ2-1; v_gene: TRBV7-9; CDR3aa: CASSSLDRINEQFF; CDR3nt: TGTGCCAGCAGTTCACTTGACAGGATAAATGAGCAGTTCTTC
abundance: -; d_gene: -; j_gene: TRBJ1-1; v_gene: TRBV3-1/TRBV3-2; CDR3aa: CASSRLENTEAFF; CDR3nt: TGTGCCAGCAGCCGACTGGAGAACACTGAAGCTTTCTTT
abundance: -; d_gene: TRBD1; j_gene: TRBJ2-1; v_gene: TRBV12-3/TRBV12-4; CDR3aa: CASSFNRGNEQFF; CDR3nt: TGTGCCAGCAGTTTCAACAGGGGCAATGAGCAGTTCTTC
abundance: -; d_gene: -; j_gene: TRBJ2-1; v_gene: TRBV28; CDR3aa: CASSSNFGNEQFF; CDR3nt: TGTGCCAGCAGTTCTAATTTCGGTAATGAGCAGTTCTTC
abundance: few; d_gene: TRBD2; j_gene: TRBJ2-1; v_gene: TRBV4-1; CDR3aa: CASSLPGGGLVVEQFF; CDR3nt: TGCGCCAGCAGCCTACCCGGGGGGGGACTAGTTGTCGAGCAGTTCTTC
abundance: -; d_gene: -; j_gene: TRBJ1-1; v_gene: TRBV11-2; CDR3aa: CASSSPDGGGEAFF; CDR3nt: TGTGCCAGCAGCTCCCCGGACGGCGGCGGGGAAGCTTTCTTT
abundance: -; d_gene: TRBD1; j_gene: TRBJ1-5; v_gene: TRBV27; CDR3aa: CASSLRQGVPNQPQHF; CDR3nt: TGTGCCAGCAGCCTTCGACAGGGGGTCCCCAATCAGCCCCAGCATTTT
abundance: -; d_gene: -; j_gene: TRBJ1-2; v_gene: TRBV24-1; CDR3aa: CATRQRMLWGYTF; CDR3nt: TGTGCCACCAGGCAGCGGATGCTATGGGGCTACACCTTC
abundance: once; d_gene: TRBD1; j_gene: TRBJ2-7; v_gene: TRBV2; CDR3aa: CASLGQGSHEQYF; CDR3nt: TGTGCCAGCCTAGGACAGGGGTCCCACGAGCAGTACTTC
abundance: -; d_gene: -; j_gene: TRBJ1-1; v_gene: TRBV4-1; CDR3aa: CASSSGNLDTEAFF; CDR3nt: TGCGCCAGCAGCTCGGGAAACTTGGACACTGAAGCTTTCTTT
abundance: -; d_gene: TRBD1; j_gene: TRBJ1-5; v_gene: TRBV6-5; CDR3aa: CASSYGNRGNQPQHF; CDR3nt: TGTGCCAGCAGTTACGGTAACAGGGGGAATCAGCCCCAGCATTTT
abundance: -; d_gene: -; j_gene: TRBJ2-5; v_gene: TRBV2; CDR3aa: CASSGQQETQYF; CDR3nt: TGTGCCAGCAGTGGACAGCAAGAGACCCAGTACTTC